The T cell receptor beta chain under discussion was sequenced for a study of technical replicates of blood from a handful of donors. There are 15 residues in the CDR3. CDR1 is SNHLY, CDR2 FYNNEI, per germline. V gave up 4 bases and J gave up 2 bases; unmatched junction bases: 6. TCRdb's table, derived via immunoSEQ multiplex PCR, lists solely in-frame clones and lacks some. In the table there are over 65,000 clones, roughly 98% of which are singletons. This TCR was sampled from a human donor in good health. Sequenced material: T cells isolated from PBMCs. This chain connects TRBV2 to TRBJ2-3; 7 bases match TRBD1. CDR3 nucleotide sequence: TGTGCCAGCAGTGCAGGACAGGTCTACACAGATACGCAGTATTTT. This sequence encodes CASSAGQVYTDTQYF.